The 19 T cell receptor beta chains presented below share a single source sample, sequenced in a study of cytomegalovirus exposure and HLA in healthy donors. The primer mix had 60 Vbeta and 13 Jbeta primers. Measured with immunoSEQ multiplex PCR; TCRdb has only the in-frame clones, and not every one. The sample table includes 93,000 or so clones. The sequenced sample was PBMCs. All receptors come from a man aged 40-50 years in good health and CMV-seronegative.

For the CDR3, the DNA is TGCGCCAGCAGTGTTTCGGTCCCTGGGGCCAACGTCCTGACTTTC. Translated, it gives CASSVSVPGANVLTF. The rearrangement joins TRBV10-2 to TRBJ2-6; D call uncertain. V gave up 4 bases and J gave up 2 bases, with 9 bases separating them. The germline gives CDR1 WSHSY, CDR2 SAAADI. This CDR3 contains 15 residues.

V and J are TRBV4-3 and TRBJ2-7; unclear D gene. The CDR3 is 13 residues long. V was clipped by 2 bases and J by 2 bases, with 7 bases between them. Germline V gene sequence: CDR1 LGHNA, CDR2 YSLEER. Here the CDR3 DNA reads TGCGCCAGCAGCCAAAGTTCGGCCTACGAGCAGTACTTC. It yields the protein CASSQSSAYEQYF.

This chain connects TRBV7-2 to TRBJ1-1; 7 bases line up with TRBD1. Germline CDR1 reads SGHTA; CDR2 reads FQGNSA. J was trimmed by 0 bases and V by 3 bases; bases with no gene match: 4. The CDR3 is 15 residues long. In DNA form, the CDR3 reads TGTGCCAGCAGCTTGGCGACAGGGATGAACACTGAAGCTTTCTTT. This codes for CASSLATGMNTEAFF.

This rearrangement joins TRBV18 to TRBJ1-3; no clear D gene. Trimming removed 5 bases at V and 2 bases at J, with 10 bases between. The CDR3 consists of 14 residues. Germline V gives CDR1 KGHSH, CDR2 LQKENI. The CDR3 protein is CASSSSGAGNTIYF. Here the CDR3 DNA reads TGTGCCAGCTCATCATCCGGAGCTGGAAACACCATATATTTT.

CDR3 bases: TGTGCCAGCAGTGAAGGCGGGAGTTCCAACGAGCAGTACTTC. Its protein product is CASSEGGSSNEQYF. The genes are TRBV28 and TRBJ2-7, with TRBD2 identical over 7 bases. V lost 5 bases and J lost 5; bases outside the gene matches: 9. The length of the CDR3 is 14 residues. Germline V gives CDR1 MDHEN, CDR2 SYDVKM.

The J gene is TRBJ2-7, the V gene TRBV9; 8 nucleotides match TRBD2. The CDR3 is 15 amino acids. The germline gives CDR1 SGDLS, CDR2 YYNGEE. The trim removed 2 bases at V and 3 bases at J, leaving 7 bases unmatched. CDR3 DNA sequence: TGTGCCAGCAGCGTCTCAGCGGGAGATTTCTACGAGCAGTACTTC. Translation: CASSVSAGDFYEQYF.

J is TRBJ2-3 and V is TRBV7-2; weak D call: TRBD1 (6 bases). Trimming removed 3 bases from V and 0 bases from J, with 7 bases in between. CDR1 SGHTA and CDR2 FQGNSA come from the germline V gene. This CDR3 has 14 residues. CDR3 sequence reads: CASSFDRSTDTQYF. The CDR3, as DNA: TGTGCCAGCAGCTTTGACAGGAGCACAGATACGCAGTATTTT.

The J gene is TRBJ2-3, the V gene TRBV5-1; possible D gene TRBD1, 6 bases. This CDR3 contains 13 residues. CDR1 and CDR2 (germline): SGHRS, YFSETQ. Trimming removed 2 bases at V and 6 bases at J, with 10 bases between. The CDR3 spells CASSFPGEDTQYF. The CDR3 bases are TGCGCCAGCAGCTTCCCAGGGGAGGATACGCAGTATTTT.

The J gene is TRBJ2-7, the V gene TRBV5-1, with 7 bases matching TRBD1. V dropped 7 bases and J dropped 2; count of bases not matched to a gene: 15. Germline assignment: CDR1 SGHRS and CDR2 YFSETQ. The CDR3 covers 16 residues. The CDR3 DNA sequence: TGCGCCAGCCACCGCAACACAGGGGAAAGACCCTACGAGCAGTACTTC. Translated: CASHRNTGERPYEQYF.

The rearrangement uses TRBV25-1 and TRBJ1-1, with 10 positions matching TRBD1. Germline CDR1 and CDR2: MGHDK and SYGVNS. CDR3 length: 16 amino acids. The ends lost 1 base at V and 4 bases at J; junction bases unmatched: 6. The CDR3, as DNA: TGTGCCAGCAGTGAATCAAGACAGGGGGCGCCCACTGAAGCTTTCTTT. This gives the protein CASSESRQGAPTEAFF.

CDR3 protein: CASSADPGPTRTGELFF. DNA of the CDR3: TGTGCCAGCAGTGCGGATCCAGGGCCCACCCGGACCGGGGAGCTGTTTTTT. This rearrangement joins TRBV6-1 to TRBJ2-2, with D perhaps matching TRBD1 (5 bases). The V end was cut by 4 bases, the J end by 5 bases, with 20 bases between. Germline V gene sequence: CDR1 MNHNS, CDR2 SASEGT. The CDR3 has 17 residues.

The chain has TRBV2 and TRBJ1-4, with 7 positions matching TRBD1. V lost 4 bases and J lost 3; bases outside the gene matches: 2. From germline, CDR1 is SNHLY and CDR2 FYNNEI. CDR3 length equals 14 residues. The CDR3 sequence: CASSGQGPNEKLFF. As DNA, the CDR3 is TGTGCCAGCAGTGGACAGGGTCCTAATGAAAAACTGTTTTTT.

This sequence joins TRBV5-4 and TRBJ1-1, with TRBD1 as a possible D gene (5 bases). V lost 0 bases, J lost 1 base, and 7 bases lay in between. Germline V lookup: CDR1 SGHNT, CDR2 YYREEE (reference sequence). CDR3 length: 14 residues. The CDR3, as DNA: TGTGCCAGCAGCTTGGAAGGGGCGAACACTGAAGCTTTCTTT. Translation gives CASSLEGANTEAFF.

J is TRBJ2-3 and V is TRBV5-4; D is uncertain. V gave up 2 bases and J gave up 6 bases, with 13 bases separating them. This CDR3 is built from 14 residues. Germline V lookup: CDR1 SGHNT, CDR2 YYREEE (reference sequence). The CDR3 loop is CASSFDTVRDTQYF. CDR3 sequence (DNA): TGTGCCAGCAGCTTCGACACAGTACGTGATACGCAGTATTTT.

The chain combines TRBV6-5 with TRBJ2-2; D perhaps matches TRBD1 (6 bases). The V gene lost 5 bases and the J gene lost 3 bases, with 13 bases spanning the gap. This CDR3 contains 15 residues. Per germline, CDR1 MNHEY and CDR2 SVGAGI. The CDR3 DNA reads as TGTGCCAGCAGTAGGTCCAGGGGCCACACCGGGGAGCTGTTTTTT. Protein sequence: CASSRSRGHTGELFF.

The chain combines TRBV18 with TRBJ1-3; 7 bases are shared with TRBD1. This CDR3 has 18 amino acids. The germline V gene encodes CDR1 KGHSH and CDR2 LQKENI. Trimming at V came to 0 bases and at J to 0 bases, leaving 8 bases not matched to a gene. In nucleotides, the CDR3 is TGTGCCAGCTCACCACCGGGACAGCTACTGAGCTCTGGAAACACCATATATTTT. Protein sequence: CASSPPGQLLSSGNTIYF.

The rearrangement joins TRBV4-1 to TRBJ2-3; D not certain. The V gene lost 5 bases and the J gene lost 0 bases, with 18 bases spanning the gap. Germline CDR1 and CDR2: MGHRA and YSYEKL. The CDR3 runs to 17 residues. CDR3 in amino acids: CASSENLGLRSTDTQYF. The CDR3 DNA reads as TGCGCCAGCAGCGAAAACCTTGGGCTCCGTAGCACAGATACGCAGTATTTT.

The chain links TRBV30 to TRBJ2-4; D gene ambiguous. The V end was cut by 1 base, the J end by 6 bases, with 7 bases between. The CDR3 extends over 12 amino acids. Germline assignment: CDR1 GTSNPN and CDR2 SVGIG (reference sequence). The CDR3 DNA sequence: TGTGCCTGGAGTGGATGGAGAAACATTCAGTACTTC. This translates into CAWSGWRNIQYF.

The rearrangement joins TRBV19 to TRBJ2-3; TRBD2 matches 10 bases. Trimming took 4 bases from V and 0 from J; bases not matched to a gene: 4. Germline values: CDR1 LNHDA, CDR2 SQIVND (reference sequence). The CDR3 loop spans 16 amino acids. CDR3 protein: CASSTEAGGSTDTQYF. The CDR3 coding sequence is TGTGCCAGTAGTACAGAAGCGGGAGGGAGCACAGATACGCAGTATTTT.